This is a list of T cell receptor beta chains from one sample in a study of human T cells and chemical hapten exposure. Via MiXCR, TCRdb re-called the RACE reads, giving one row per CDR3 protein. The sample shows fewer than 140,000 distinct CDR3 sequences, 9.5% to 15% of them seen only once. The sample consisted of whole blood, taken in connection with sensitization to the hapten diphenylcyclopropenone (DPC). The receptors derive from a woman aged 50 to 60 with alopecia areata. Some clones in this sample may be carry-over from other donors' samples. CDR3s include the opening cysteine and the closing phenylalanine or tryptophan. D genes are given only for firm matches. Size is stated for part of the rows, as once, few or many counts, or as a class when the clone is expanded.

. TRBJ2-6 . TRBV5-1 TGCGCCAGCAGCTTCACACGTACTGGGGCCAACGTCCTGACTTTC CASSFTRTGANVLTF
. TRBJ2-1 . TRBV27 TGTGCCAGCAGTTTATCATTGGCAGCCGATGAGCAGTTCTTC CASSLSLAADEQFF
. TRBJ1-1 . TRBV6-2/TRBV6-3 TGTGCCAGCAGTGTCCGATCCGGGACACAGAACACTGAAGCTTTCTTT CASSVRSGTQNTEAFF
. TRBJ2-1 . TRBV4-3 TGCGCCAGCAGCCAAGATAGCAGGGATTCCTACAATGAGCAGTTCTTC CASSQDSRDSYNEQFF
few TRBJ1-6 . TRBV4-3 TGCGCCAGCAGCCAAGATATATCGGGGGCCAATTCACCCCTCCACTTT CASSQDISGANSPLHF
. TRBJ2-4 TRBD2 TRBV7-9 TGTGCCAGCAGCTTGATAACGGGGGGACGAAGCATTCAGTACTTC CASSLITGGRSIQYF
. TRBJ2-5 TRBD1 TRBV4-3 TGCGCCAGCAGCCAAGAATACGGGACAGGGGTAGAGACCCAGTACTTC CASSQEYGTGVETQYF
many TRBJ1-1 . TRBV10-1 TGCGCCAGCAGTGAATGGGTCGGGGCTGAAGCTTTCTTT CASSEWVGAEAFF
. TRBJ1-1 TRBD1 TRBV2 TGTGCCAGCAGTCAAGGGACAGGGGGCAAGAACACTGAAGCTTTCTTT CASSQGTGGKNTEAFF
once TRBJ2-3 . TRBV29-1 TGCAGCGGCGGGCTTAGCACAGATACGCAGTATTTT CSGGLSTDTQYF
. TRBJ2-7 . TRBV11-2 TGTGCCAGCAGCTTAGTTGAGGTCTACGAGCAGTACTTC CASSLVEVYEQYF
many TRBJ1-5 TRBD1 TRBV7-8 TGTGCCAGCAGCTACCGGGACAGAACCTATAGCAATCAGCCCCAGCATTTT CASSYRDRTYSNQPQHF
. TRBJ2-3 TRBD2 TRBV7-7 TGTGCCAGCAGCTTGGGGACTAGCAGGACAGATACGCAGTATTTT CASSLGTSRTDTQYF
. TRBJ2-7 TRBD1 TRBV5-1 TGCGCCAGCAGCTTCCTTCCGGGACAGCTGTCCTACGAGCAGTACTTC CASSFLPGQLSYEQYF
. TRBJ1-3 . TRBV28 TGTGCCAGCAGTTCGGGCAGGGTATCAGGAAACACCATATATTTT CASSSGRVSGNTIYF
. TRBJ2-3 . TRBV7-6 TGTGCCAGCAGCTTAGGGGGGTACGACACAGATACGCAGTATTTT CASSLGGYDTDTQYF
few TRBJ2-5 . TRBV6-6 TGTGCCAGCAGTTACGGGGAAAGGCAAGAGACCCAGTACTTC CASSYGERQETQYF
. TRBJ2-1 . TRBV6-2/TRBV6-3 TGTGCCAGCACCCTCCGGGTTAGCTCCTACAATGAGCAGTTCTTC CASTLRVSSYNEQFF
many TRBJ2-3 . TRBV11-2 TGTGCCAGCAGCTTAGTGGGGGGATACAGGGACACAGATACGCAGTATTTT CASSLVGGYRDTDTQYF
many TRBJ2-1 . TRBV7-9 TGTGCCAGCAGCTTATCCCGGGGGAGTGGCCCATTAGATGAGCAGTTCTTC CASSLSRGSGPLDEQFF
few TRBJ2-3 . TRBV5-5 TGTGCCAGCAGCTTGAGTCTGGCAGATACGCAGTATTTT CASSLSLADTQYF
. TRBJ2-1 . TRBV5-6 TGTGCCAGCAGTCTAGGACAGCTCCGGAGGGATGAGCAGTTCTTC CASSLGQLRRDEQFF
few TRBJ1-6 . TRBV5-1 TGCGCCAGCAGCGCCAGGGTTGGAAATTCACCCCTCCACTTT CASSARVGNSPLHF
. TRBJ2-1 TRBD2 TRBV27 TGTGCCAGCAGAACTATAGCGGGAGTGATGCGGAATGAGCAGTTCTTC CASRTIAGVMRNEQFF